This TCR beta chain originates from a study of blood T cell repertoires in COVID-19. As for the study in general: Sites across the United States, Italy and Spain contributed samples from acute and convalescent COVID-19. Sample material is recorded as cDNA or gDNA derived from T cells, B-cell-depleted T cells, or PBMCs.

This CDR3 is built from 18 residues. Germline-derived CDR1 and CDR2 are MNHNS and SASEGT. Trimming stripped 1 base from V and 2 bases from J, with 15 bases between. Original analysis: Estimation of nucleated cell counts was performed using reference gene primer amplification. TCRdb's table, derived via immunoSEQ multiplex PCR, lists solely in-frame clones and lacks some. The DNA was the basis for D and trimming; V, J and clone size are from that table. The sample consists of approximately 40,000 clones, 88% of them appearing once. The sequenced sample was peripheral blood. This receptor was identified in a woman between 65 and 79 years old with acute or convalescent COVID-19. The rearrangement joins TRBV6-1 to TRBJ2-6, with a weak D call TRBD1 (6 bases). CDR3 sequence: CASSEVHQGNPGANVLTF. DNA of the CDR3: TGTGCCAGCAGTGAAGTGCACCAGGGGAACCCTGGGGCCAACGTCCTGACTTTC.